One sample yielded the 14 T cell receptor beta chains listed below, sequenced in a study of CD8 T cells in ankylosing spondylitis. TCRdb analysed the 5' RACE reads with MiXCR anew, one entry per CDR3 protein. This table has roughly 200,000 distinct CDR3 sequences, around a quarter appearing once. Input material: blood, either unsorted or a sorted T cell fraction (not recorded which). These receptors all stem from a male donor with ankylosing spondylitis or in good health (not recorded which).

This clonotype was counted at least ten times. The CDR3 is CSARSGANSFTGELFF. CDR3 DNA: TGCAGTGCTAGGAGCGGGGCCAACAGCTTCACCGGGGAGCTGTTTTTT. The chain carries TRBV20-1 and TRBJ2-2; 7 nucleotides line up with TRBD2. Trimming took 3 bases from V and 4 from J; bases not matched to a gene: 11. Looked up from germline, CDR1 is DFQATT and CDR2 is SNEGSKA (reference sequence). The CDR3 runs 16 residues.

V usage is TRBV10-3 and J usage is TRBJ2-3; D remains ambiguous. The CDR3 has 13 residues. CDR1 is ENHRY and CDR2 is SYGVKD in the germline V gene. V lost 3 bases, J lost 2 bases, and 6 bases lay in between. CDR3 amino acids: CAISDYSTDTQYF. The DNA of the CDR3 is TGTGCCATCAGTGACTACTCCACAGATACGCAGTATTTT.

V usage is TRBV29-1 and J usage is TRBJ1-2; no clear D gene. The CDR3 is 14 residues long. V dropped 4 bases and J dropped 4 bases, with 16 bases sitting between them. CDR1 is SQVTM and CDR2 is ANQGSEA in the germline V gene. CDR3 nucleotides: TGCAGCGTTGCCGGAACAGTCCGGGGCTATGGCTACACCTTC. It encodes CSVAGTVRGYGYTF.

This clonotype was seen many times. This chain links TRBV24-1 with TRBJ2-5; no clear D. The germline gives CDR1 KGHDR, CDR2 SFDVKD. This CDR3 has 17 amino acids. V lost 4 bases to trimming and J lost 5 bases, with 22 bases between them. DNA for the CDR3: TGTGCCACCAGTGACCCATCCGCGTCCGTCCCCCGGGAGACCCAGTACTTC. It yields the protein CATSDPSASVPRETQYF.

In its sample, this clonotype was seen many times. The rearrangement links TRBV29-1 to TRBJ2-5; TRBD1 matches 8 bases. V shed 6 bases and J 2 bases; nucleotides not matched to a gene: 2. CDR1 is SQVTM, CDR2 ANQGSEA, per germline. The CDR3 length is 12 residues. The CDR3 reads CSVGDRQETQYF. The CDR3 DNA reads TGCAGCGTGGGGGACAGGCAAGAGACCCAGTACTTC.

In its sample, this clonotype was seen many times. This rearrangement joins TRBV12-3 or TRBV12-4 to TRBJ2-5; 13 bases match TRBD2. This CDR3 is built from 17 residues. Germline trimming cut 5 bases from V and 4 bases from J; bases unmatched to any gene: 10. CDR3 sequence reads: CASSPKTSGRAPETQYF. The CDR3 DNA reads TGTGCCAGCAGTCCAAAAACTAGCGGGAGGGCCCCAGAGACCCAGTACTTC.

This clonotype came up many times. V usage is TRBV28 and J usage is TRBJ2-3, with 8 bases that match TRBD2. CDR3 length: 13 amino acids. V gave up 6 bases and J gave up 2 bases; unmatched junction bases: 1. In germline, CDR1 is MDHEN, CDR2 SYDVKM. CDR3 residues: CASRREVTDTQYF. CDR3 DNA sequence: TGTGCCAGCAGGCGGGAGGTCACAGATACGCAGTATTTT.

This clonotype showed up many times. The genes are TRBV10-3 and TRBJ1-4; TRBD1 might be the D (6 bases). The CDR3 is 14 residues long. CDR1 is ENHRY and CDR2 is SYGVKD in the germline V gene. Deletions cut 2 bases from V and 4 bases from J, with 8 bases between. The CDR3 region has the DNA TGTGCCATCAGTGAGACAGGGATTAATGAAAAACTGTTTTTT. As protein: CAISETGINEKLFF.

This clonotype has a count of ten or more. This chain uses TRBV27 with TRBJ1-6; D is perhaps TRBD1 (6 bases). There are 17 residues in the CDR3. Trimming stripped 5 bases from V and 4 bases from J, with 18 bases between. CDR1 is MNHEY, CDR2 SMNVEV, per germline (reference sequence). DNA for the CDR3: TGTGCCAGCAGTCCCCTCAACAGGGCGAGGTATAATTCACCCCTCCACTTT. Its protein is CASSPLNRARYNSPLHF.

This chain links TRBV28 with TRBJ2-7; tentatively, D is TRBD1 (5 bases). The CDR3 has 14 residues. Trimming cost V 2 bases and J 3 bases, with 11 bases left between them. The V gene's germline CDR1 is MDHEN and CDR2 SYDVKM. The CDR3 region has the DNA TGTGCCAGCAGTTTACAGGGCTCCCACTACGAGCAGTACTTC. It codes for CASSLQGSHYEQYF. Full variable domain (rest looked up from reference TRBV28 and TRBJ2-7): DVKVTQSSRYLVKRTGEKVFLECVQDMDHENMFWYRQDPGLGLRLIYFSYDVKMKEKGDIPEGYSVSREKKERFSLILESASTNQTSMYLCASSLQGSHYEQYFGPGTRLTVT.

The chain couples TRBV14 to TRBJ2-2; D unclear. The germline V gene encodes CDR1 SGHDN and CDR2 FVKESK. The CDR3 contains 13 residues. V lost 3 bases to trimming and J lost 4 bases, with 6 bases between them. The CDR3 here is CASSHYPTGELFF. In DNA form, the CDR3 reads TGTGCCAGCAGCCACTATCCCACCGGGGAGCTGTTTTTT.

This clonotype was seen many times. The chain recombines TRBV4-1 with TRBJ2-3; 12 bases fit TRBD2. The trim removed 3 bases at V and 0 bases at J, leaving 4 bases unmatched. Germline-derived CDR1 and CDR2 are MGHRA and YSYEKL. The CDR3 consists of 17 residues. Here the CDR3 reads CASSHAGTSGSTDTQYF. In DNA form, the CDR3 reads TGCGCCAGCAGCCACGCAGGGACTAGCGGGAGCACAGATACGCAGTATTTT.

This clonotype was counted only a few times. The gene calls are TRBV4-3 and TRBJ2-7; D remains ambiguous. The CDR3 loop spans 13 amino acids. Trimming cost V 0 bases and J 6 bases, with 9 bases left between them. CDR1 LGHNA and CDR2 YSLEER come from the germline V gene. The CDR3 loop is CASSQDIRAEQYF. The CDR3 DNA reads TGCGCCAGCAGCCAAGATATCCGGGCCGAGCAGTACTTC.

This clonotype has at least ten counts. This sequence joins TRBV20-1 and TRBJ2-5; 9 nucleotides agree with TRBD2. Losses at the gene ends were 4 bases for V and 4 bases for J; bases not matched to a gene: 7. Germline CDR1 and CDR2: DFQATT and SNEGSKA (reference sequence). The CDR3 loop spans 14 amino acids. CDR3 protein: CSAIRSLAGETQYF. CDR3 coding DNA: TGCAGTGCTATTAGGTCACTAGCGGGAGAGACCCAGTACTTC.